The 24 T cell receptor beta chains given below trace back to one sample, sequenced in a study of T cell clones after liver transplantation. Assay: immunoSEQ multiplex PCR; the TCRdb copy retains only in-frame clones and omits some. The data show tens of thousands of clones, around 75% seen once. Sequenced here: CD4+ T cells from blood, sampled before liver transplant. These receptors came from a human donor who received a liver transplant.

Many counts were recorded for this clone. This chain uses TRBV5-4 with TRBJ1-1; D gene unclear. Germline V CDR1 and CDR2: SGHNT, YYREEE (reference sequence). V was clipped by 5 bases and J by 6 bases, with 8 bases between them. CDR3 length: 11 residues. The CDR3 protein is CASSSEAEAFF. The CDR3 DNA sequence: TGTGCCAGCAGTTCGGAGGCTGAAGCTTTCTTT.

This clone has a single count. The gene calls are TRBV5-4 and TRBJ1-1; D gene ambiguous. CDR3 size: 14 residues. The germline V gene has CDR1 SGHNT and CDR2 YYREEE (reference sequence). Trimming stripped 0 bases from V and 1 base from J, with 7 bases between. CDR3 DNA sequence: TGTGCCAGCAGCTTGGGGAGGTCGAACACTGAAGCTTTCTTT. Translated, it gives CASSLGRSNTEAFF.

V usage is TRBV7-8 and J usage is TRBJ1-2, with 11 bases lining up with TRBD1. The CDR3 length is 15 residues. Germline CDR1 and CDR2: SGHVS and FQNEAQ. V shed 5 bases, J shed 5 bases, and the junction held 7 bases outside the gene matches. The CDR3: CASSPPGTGGYGYTF. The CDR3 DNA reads TGTGCCAGCAGCCCCCCCGGGACAGGGGGTTATGGCTACACCTTC.

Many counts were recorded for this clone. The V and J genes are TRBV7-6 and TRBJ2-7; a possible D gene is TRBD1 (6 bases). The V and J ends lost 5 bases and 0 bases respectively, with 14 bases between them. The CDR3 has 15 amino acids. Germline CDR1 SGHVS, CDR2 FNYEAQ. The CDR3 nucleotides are TGTGCCAGCAGCCAGCATACAGGGCCCTCCTACGAGCAGTACTTC. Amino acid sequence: CASSQHTGPSYEQYF.

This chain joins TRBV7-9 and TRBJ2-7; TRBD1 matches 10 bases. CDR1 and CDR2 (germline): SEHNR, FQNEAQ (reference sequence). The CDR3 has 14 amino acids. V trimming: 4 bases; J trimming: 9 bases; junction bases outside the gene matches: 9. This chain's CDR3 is CASSWTGGTTVQYF. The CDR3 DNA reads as TGTGCCAGCAGCTGGACAGGGGGAACGACGGTGCAGTACTTC.

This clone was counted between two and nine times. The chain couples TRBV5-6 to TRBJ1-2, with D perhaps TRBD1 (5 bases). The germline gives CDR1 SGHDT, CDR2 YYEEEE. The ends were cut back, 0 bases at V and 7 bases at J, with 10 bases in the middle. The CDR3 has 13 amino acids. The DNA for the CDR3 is TGTGCCAGCAGCTTGGAGGGGTTAGGTGGCTACACCTTC. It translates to CASSLEGLGGYTF.

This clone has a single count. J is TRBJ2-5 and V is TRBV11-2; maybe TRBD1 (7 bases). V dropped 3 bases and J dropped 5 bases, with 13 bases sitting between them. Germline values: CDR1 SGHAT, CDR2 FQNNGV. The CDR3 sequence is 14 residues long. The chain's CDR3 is CASSFQTGRETQYF. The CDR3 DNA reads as TGTGCCAGCAGCTTCCAGACAGGGAGGGAGACCCAGTACTTC.

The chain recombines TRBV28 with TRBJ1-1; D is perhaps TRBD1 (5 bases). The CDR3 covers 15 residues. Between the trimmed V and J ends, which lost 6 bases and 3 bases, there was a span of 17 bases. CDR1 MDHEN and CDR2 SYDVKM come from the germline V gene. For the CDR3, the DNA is TGTGCCAGCAGGTCCGAGCAGGGCGCGTACACTGAAGCTTTCTTT. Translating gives CASRSEQGAYTEAFF.

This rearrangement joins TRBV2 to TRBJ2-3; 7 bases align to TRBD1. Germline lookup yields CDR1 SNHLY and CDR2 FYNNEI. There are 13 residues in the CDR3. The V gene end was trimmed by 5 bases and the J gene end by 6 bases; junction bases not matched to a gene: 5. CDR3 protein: CASSFNRGDTQYF. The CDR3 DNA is TGTGCCAGCAGTTTTAACAGGGGCGATACGCAGTATTTT.

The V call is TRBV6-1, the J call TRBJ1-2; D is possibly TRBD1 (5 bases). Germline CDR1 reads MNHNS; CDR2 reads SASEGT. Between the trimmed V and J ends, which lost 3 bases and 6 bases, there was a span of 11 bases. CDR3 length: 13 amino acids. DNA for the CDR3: TGTGCCAGCAGTGAGCGGGGGTATGATGGCTACACCTTC. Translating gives CASSERGYDGYTF.

The CDR3 nucleotides are TGTGCCAGCAGACCAAGGACAGGCTCCTACGAGCAGTACTTC. This sequence encodes CASRPRTGSYEQYF. The chain carries TRBV2 and TRBJ2-7; 7 bases line up with TRBD1. Germline lookup yields CDR1 SNHLY and CDR2 FYNNEI. This CDR3 comprises 14 residues. The V and J ends lost 6 bases and 0 bases, in that order; junction bases with no gene match: 5. The variable domain in full, completed from reference TRBV2 and TRBJ2-7, reads EPEVTQTPSHQVTQMGQEVILRCVPISNHLYFYWYRQILGQKVEFLVSFYNNEISEKSEIFDDQFSVERPDGSNFTLKIRSTKLEDSAMYFCASRPRTGSYEQYFGPGTRLTVT.

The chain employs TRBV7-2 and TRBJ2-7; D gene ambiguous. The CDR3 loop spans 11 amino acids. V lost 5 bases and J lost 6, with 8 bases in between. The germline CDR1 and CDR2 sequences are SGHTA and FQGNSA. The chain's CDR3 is CASSREVEQYF. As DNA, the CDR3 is TGTGCCAGCAGCCGAGAGGTCGAGCAGTACTTC.

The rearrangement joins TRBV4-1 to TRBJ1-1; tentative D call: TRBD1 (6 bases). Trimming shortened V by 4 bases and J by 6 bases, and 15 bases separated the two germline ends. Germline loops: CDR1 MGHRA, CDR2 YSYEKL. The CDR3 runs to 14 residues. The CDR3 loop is CASSRRGGAAEAFF. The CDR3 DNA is TGCGCCAGCAGCCGAAGGGGGGGAGCAGCTGAAGCTTTCTTT.

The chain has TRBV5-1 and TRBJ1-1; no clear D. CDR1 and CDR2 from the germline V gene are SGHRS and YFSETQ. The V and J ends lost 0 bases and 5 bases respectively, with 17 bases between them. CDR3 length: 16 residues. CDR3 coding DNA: TGCGCCAGCAGCTTGGAAGCAGACAAAACAAAAACTGAAGCTTTCTTT. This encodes CASSLEADKTKTEAFF.

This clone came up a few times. The CDR3 sequence: CASSESRYSSNQPQHF. CDR3 in DNA: TGTGCCAGCAGTGAATCTCGTTACAGCTCCAATCAGCCCCAGCATTTT. J is TRBJ1-5 and V is TRBV2; D unresolved. This CDR3 comprises 16 residues. V lost 2 bases to trimming and J lost 3 bases, with 14 bases between them. Looked up from germline, CDR1 is SNHLY and CDR2 is FYNNEI.

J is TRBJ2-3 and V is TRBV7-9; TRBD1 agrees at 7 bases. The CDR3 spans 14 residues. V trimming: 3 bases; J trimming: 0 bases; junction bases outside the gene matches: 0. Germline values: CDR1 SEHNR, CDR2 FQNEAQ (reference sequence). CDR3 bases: TGTGCCAGCAGCTTGGGACAGAGCACAGATACGCAGTATTTT. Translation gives CASSLGQSTDTQYF. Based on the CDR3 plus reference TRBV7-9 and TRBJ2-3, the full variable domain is DTGVSQNPRHKITKRGQNVTFRCDPISEHNRLYWYRQTLGQGPEFLTYFQNEAQLEKSRLLSDRFSAERPKGSFSTLEIQRTEQGDSAMYLCASSLGQSTDTQYFGPGTRLTVL.

The CDR3 DNA follows: TGTGCCAGCACGTTAGCGCAGGGGGCGCATGGCTACACCTTC. It encodes CASTLAQGAHGYTF. V usage is TRBV2 and J usage is TRBJ1-2; 8 bases are a match to TRBD1. The CDR3 has 14 amino acids. Per the germline V gene, CDR1 is SNHLY and CDR2 is FYNNEI. The V gene end was trimmed by 7 bases and the J gene end by 6 bases; junction bases not matched to a gene: 10.

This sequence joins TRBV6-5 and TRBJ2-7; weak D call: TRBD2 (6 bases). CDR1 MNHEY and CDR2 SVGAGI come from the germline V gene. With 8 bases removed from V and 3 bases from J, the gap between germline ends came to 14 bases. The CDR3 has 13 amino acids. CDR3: CASSGTVDYEQYF. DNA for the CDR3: TGTGCCAGCTCCGGGACTGTTGACTACGAGCAGTACTTC.

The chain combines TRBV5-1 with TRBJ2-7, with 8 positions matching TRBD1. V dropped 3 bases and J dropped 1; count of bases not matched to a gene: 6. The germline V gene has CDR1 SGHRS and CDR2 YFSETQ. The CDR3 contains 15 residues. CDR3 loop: CASSWAGGASYEQYF. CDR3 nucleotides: TGCGCCAGCAGCTGGGCAGGGGGCGCTTCCTACGAGCAGTACTTC.

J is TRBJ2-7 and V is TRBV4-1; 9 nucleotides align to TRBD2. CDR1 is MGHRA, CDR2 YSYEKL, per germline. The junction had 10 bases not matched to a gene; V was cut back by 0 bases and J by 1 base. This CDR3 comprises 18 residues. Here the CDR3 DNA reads TGCGCCAGCAGCCAAGAGAATAGCGGGGGCCCCATTTCCTACGAGCAGTACTTC. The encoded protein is CASSQENSGGPISYEQYF.

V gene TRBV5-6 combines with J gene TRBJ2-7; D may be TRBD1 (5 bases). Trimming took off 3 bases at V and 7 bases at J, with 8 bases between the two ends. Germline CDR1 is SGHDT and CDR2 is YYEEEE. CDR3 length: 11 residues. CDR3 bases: TGTGCCAGCAGCTGGGGCAGAGAGCAGTACTTC. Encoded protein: CASSWGREQYF.

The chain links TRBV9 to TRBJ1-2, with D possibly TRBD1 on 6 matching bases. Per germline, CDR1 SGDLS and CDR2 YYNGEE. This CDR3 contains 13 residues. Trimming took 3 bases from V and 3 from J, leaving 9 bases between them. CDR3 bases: TGTGCCAGCAGCGCCTCAGGGGACTATGGCTACACCTTC. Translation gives CASSASGDYGYTF.

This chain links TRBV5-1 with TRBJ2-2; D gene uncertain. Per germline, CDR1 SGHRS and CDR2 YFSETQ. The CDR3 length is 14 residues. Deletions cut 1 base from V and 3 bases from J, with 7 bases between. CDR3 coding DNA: TGCGCCAGCAGCTTGTACATCGACACCGGGGAGCTGTTTTTT. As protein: CASSLYIDTGELFF.

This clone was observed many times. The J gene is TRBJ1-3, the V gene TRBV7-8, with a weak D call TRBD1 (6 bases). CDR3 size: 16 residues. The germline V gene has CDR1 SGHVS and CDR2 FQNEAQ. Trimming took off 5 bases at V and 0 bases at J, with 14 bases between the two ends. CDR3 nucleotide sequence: TGTGCCAGCAGCCCGCGCGAGGGGGACTCTGGAAACACCATATATTTT. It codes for CASSPREGDSGNTIYF.